The 13 T cell receptor beta chains below come from one sample, sequenced in a study of OX40 agonist ivuxolimab in advanced cancers. Data came from immunoSEQ multiplex PCR; TCRdb stores just in-frame clones and leaves some out. The sample contains under 95,000 clones, roughly nine tenths of which appear only once. Sequencing used CD4+ or CD8+ T cells sorted from blood, obtained in a trial of the OX40 agonist ivuxolimab. The source of these receptors is an adult with an advanced solid tumor such as melanoma, head and neck, liver or kidney cancer.

V and J are TRBV27 and TRBJ1-1; 8 bases align to TRBD1. The germline V gene has CDR1 MNHEY and CDR2 SMNVEV (reference sequence). The ends lost 5 bases at V and 4 bases at J; junction bases unmatched: 6. CDR3 length equals 14 residues. CDR3 loop: CASSQKDRATEAFF. DNA of the CDR3: TGTGCCAGCAGTCAGAAGGACAGGGCCACTGAAGCTTTCTTT.

The chain employs TRBV6-6 and TRBJ1-1, with TRBD1 matching over 8 bases. The CDR3 is made up of 14 amino acids. Germline loops: CDR1 MNHNY, CDR2 SVGAGI (reference sequence). Trimming took 6 bases from V and 4 from J; bases not matched to a gene: 7. CDR3 coding DNA: TGTGCCAGCAGATTGGACAGGGTGGTCACTGAAGCTTTCTTT. Its translation: CASRLDRVVTEAFF.

The table lists this clone with a few counts. The chain joins TRBV20-1 to TRBJ1-2, with D maybe TRBD1 (5 bases). The CDR3 is 11 amino acids. Germline CDR1 reads DFQATT; CDR2 reads SNEGSKA (reference sequence). Trimming took 7 bases from V and 8 from J, leaving 14 bases between them. The CDR3 is CSVQGGEGYTF. CDR3 coding DNA: TGCAGTGTTCAGGGAGGGGAAGGCTACACCTTC.

Points on this clone: The sample carries other DNA sequences with the same CDR3. This rearrangement joins TRBV5-1 to TRBJ2-7; the D is unclear. V lost 3 bases and J 1 base, leaving 2 bases between the germline ends. This CDR3 contains 11 residues. Germline V CDR1 and CDR2: SGHRS, YFSETQ. CDR3 protein: CASSSSYEQYF. The CDR3 DNA sequence: TGCGCCAGCAGCTCTTCCTACGAGCAGTACTTC. The whole variable domain, remainder taken from reference TRBV5-1 and TRBJ2-7, is KAGVTQTPRYLIKTRGQQVTLSCSPISGHRSVSWYQQTPGQGLQFLFEYFSETQRNKGNFPGRFSGRQFSNSRSEMNVSTLELGDSALYLCASSSSYEQYFGPGTRLTVT.

V is TRBV6-5 and J is TRBJ1-1; no reliable D call. CDR3 size: 16 residues. The V end was cut by 2 bases, the J end by 4 bases, with 17 bases between. In germline, CDR1 is MNHEY, CDR2 SVGAGI. The CDR3 loop reads CASSYTPVQGRTEAFF. The DNA for the CDR3 is TGTGCCAGCAGTTACACCCCTGTTCAAGGGCGCACTGAAGCTTTCTTT.

The chain uses TRBV6-1 and TRBJ1-5, with unresolved D. Germline CDR1 and CDR2: MNHNS and SASEGT. The CDR3 is 15 amino acids. V lost 5 bases, J lost 2 bases, and 13 bases lay in between. CDR3 protein: CASSTPIQGNQPQHF. The CDR3 DNA reads as TGTGCCAGCAGTACCCCCATCCAGGGCAATCAGCCCCAGCATTTT.

This clone was seen just once. V and J are TRBV2 and TRBJ1-5; D is unclear. The germline CDR1 and CDR2 sequences are SNHLY and FYNNEI. The CDR3 totals 14 residues. Trimming pared 3 bases from V and 7 bases from J, leaving 13 bases between. The CDR3 sequence is CASSEGSNLQPQHF. CDR3 nucleotides: TGTGCCAGCAGTGAGGGCAGCAACCTCCAGCCCCAGCATTTT.

The CDR3 sequence is CASSLPGTGSPPLHF. The CDR3 nucleotides read TGTGCCAGCAGTTTACCCGGGACAGGGAGCCCACCCCTCCACTTT. The V and J genes are TRBV28 and TRBJ1-6; 9 bases line up with TRBD1. There are 15 residues in the CDR3. J lost 11 bases, V lost 2 bases, and 7 bases had no gene match. Per germline, CDR1 MDHEN and CDR2 SYDVKM.

A single count supports this clone. V usage is TRBV14 and J usage is TRBJ1-2; D is possibly TRBD1 (6 bases). The CDR3 extends over 12 amino acids. The germline gives CDR1 SGHDN, CDR2 FVKESK. V shed 3 bases and J shed 7 bases, with 9 bases lying between them. The DNA of the CDR3 is TGTGCCAGCAGCCAGAACAGGGTTGGCTACACCTTC. It codes for CASSQNRVGYTF.

In this sample, this clone turned up a few times. The J gene is TRBJ2-7, the V gene TRBV28; 9 nucleotides line up with TRBD1. The germline V gene has CDR1 MDHEN and CDR2 SYDVKM. The CDR3 totals 20 residues. J lost 2 bases, V lost 1 base, and 18 bases had no gene match. The chain's CDR3 is CASSLSYKRNRGPAPYEQYF. CDR3 nucleotides: TGTGCCAGCAGTTTATCGTATAAGCGTAACAGGGGGCCTGCTCCCTACGAGCAGTACTTC.

This clone came up a few times. The chain has TRBV15 and TRBJ2-3, with 8 nucleotides matching TRBD2. Per germline, CDR1 LNHNV and CDR2 YYDKDF (reference sequence). The CDR3 loop spans 18 amino acids. The trim removed 0 bases at V and 0 bases at J, leaving 8 bases unmatched. The CDR3: CATSRESLAGASTDTQYF. The CDR3 coding sequence is TGTGCCACCAGCAGAGAGTCGCTAGCGGGTGCTAGCACAGATACGCAGTATTTT.

This chain connects TRBV6-1 to TRBJ2-7, with D tentatively TRBD1 (6 bases). This CDR3 has 15 amino acids. V was cut by 7 bases and J by 0 bases, with 16 bases left in between. CDR1 is MNHNS and CDR2 is SASEGT in the germline V gene. This CDR3 reads CASTLDSRSSYEQYF. In DNA form, the CDR3 reads TGTGCCAGCACCCTGGACAGTAGGAGCTCCTACGAGCAGTACTTC.

This chain joins TRBV5-1 and TRBJ2-3, with 9 bases matching TRBD2. Per germline, CDR1 SGHRS and CDR2 YFSETQ. This CDR3 region has 14 residues. With 4 bases clipped from V and 5 bases from J, the junction kept 5 bases outside the gene matches. DNA of the CDR3: TGCGCCAGCAGCGGCGGGGGGGCTATAGATACGCAGTATTTT. Its translation: CASSGGGAIDTQYF.